This T cell receptor beta chain was found in a study of T-cell reconstitution after alpha-beta-depleted transplantation in children (dated by TCRdb to the mid-2010s). As for the study more broadly: Using TCR repertoire profiling, the study followed T-cell immune reconstitution in a quantitative way in children after TCRalphabeta/CD19-depleted allogeneic hematopoietic cell transplantation.

Receptor libraries were prepared by PCR. Sequencing used an Illumina HiSeq 2500. Molecular barcoding was employed in the preparation of TCR libraries, with unique molecular identifiers being used to normalize TCRbeta repertoire quantification. Through fastp at Q25 and MiXCR, TCRdb rebuilt clones from the public reads, retaining in-frame beta chains. Each CDR3 protein appears once, grouped with its most common genes and DNA. This sample lists approximately 110,000 distinct CDR3 sequences; around 10% were detected once. Roughly a third of the sample is held by the ten biggest clonotypes. The paper as a whole reports these results and caveats: About two months after transplant, the apparently early recovery of alphabetaT-cell counts reportedly depended on just several hundred clones that had expanded rapidly and came from non-depleted graft cells. Hyperexpanded clone frequencies declined over subsequent months; after one year, T-cell counts and TCRbeta diversity were mostly attributed to newly produced T cells. In some patients, the high TCRbeta diversity seen at day 60 was put down to recipient T cells and intrathymic progenitors that had survived conditioning.

A word on this clonotype: Its antigen has not been determined. The sample holds no much larger clone one base away, and base qualities are not on file.

The V and J ends are trimmed by 4 bases and 4 bases, leaving 16 bases between them. The CDR3, from cysteine to phenylalanine, totals 15 residues. Only CDR3 DNA remains: 45 bases, in frame from the first base. Sequences ENHRY (CDR1) and SYGVKD (CDR2) are obtained from the germline V gene. According to the study, the label for this sample's treatment or condition signals: allogeneic hematopoietic cell transplantation with graft depleted of TCRalphabeta T cells and CD19 B cells. The children who served as transplant recipients had been given grafts of TCRalphabeta/CD19-depleted allogeneic hematopoietic cells.

The chain is made from TRBV10-3 and TRBJ1-2; TRBD1 might be the D gene, on 6 matching bases. The source is a boy between 2 and 10 years old with acute lymphoblastic leukemia, due to receive a stem cell transplant. Sequencing used PBMCs, obtained before TCRalphabeta/CD19-depleted stem cell transplant. The CDR3 has the sequence CAISVGGTESYGYTF. The DNA sequence follows: TGTGCCATCAGTGTAGGGGGTACAGAGTCCTATGGCTACACCTTC.